The 26 T cell receptor beta chains below were found in one sample sequenced in a study of cytomegalovirus exposure and HLA in healthy donors. Profiled with immunoSEQ multiplex PCR; TCRdb holds only in-frame clones, not every one. Counted here are tens of thousands of clones, 85% to 95% occurring once; the ten biggest clones make up around 1.1%. The sequenced material came from PBMCs. The receptors here all came from a woman aged 25 to 39 in good health and CMV-seropositive.

This sequence joins TRBV9 and TRBJ1-1; no clear D. This CDR3 spans 11 amino acids. Trimming stripped 3 bases from V and 6 bases from J, with 6 bases between. From germline, CDR1 is SGDLS and CDR2 YYNGEE. In DNA, the CDR3 is TGTGCCAGCAGCGACGGGGCTGAAGCTTTCTTT. This gives the protein CASSDGAEAFF.

The chain employs TRBV5-1 and TRBJ1-2, with 8 bases that match TRBD1. Losses at the gene ends were 0 bases for V and 2 bases for J; bases not matched to a gene: 0. The germline V gene encodes CDR1 SGHRS and CDR2 YFSETQ. The CDR3 is 14 amino acids. CDR3 sequence (DNA): TGCGCCAGCAGCTTGGGACAGGGGAACTATGGCTACACCTTC. Translated: CASSLGQGNYGYTF.

The V gene is TRBV6-6, the J gene TRBJ2-1; possible D gene TRBD2, 6 bases. V was trimmed by 6 bases and J by 5 bases, leaving 14 bases between them. There are 14 residues in the CDR3. Per the germline V gene, CDR1 is MNHNY and CDR2 is SVGAGI (reference sequence). This chain's CDR3 is CASRDAGLHNEQFF. The CDR3, as DNA: TGTGCCAGCAGGGATGCGGGACTTCACAATGAGCAGTTCTTC.

The rearrangement uses TRBV10-3 and TRBJ2-3; the D gene is possibly TRBD1 (7 bases). Looked up from germline, CDR1 is ENHRY and CDR2 is SYGVKD. CDR3 size: 14 residues. Trimming took off 4 bases at V and 3 bases at J, with 11 bases between the two ends. The CDR3 loop reads CAISGQGGTDTQYF. The CDR3 nucleotides are TGTGCCATCAGTGGTCAGGGGGGAACAGATACGCAGTATTTT.

The chain recombines TRBV28 with TRBJ2-5, with 7 bases aligning to TRBD2. The germline gives CDR1 MDHEN, CDR2 SYDVKM. This CDR3 contains 16 residues. J was trimmed by 1 base and V by 3 bases; bases with no gene match: 8. The CDR3 loop reads CASSLSAGLPQETQYF. The CDR3 DNA reads TGTGCCAGCAGTTTGTCAGCGGGGTTACCCCAAGAGACCCAGTACTTC.

The V gene is TRBV6-5, the J gene TRBJ1-5; D not resolved. The CDR3 spans 13 residues. Germline CDR1 and CDR2: MNHEY and SVGAGI. V lost 7 bases, J lost 3 bases, and 10 bases lay in between. CDR3 sequence reads: CASTYLDNQPQHF. The CDR3 DNA reads as TGTGCCAGCACCTACCTCGACAATCAGCCCCAGCATTTT.

The chain is built from TRBV7-9 and TRBJ2-5; 7 nucleotides match TRBD2. V dropped 4 bases and J dropped 2; count of bases not matched to a gene: 7. The CDR3 has 15 amino acids. Germline V gene sequence: CDR1 SEHNR, CDR2 FQNEAQ (reference sequence). In DNA, the CDR3 is TGTGCCAGCAGCTCCCCGGGCGGGGGACAAGAGACCCAGTACTTC. This gives the protein CASSSPGGGQETQYF.

The J gene is TRBJ2-1, the V gene TRBV21-1; TRBD2, the table's D call, was not compared with the DNA. TRBV21-1 is designated a pseudogene. CDR3 length equals 17 residues. The CDR3 nucleotides read TGTGCCAGCAGCAAATTACGGACTAGCGGCTCCTACAATGAGCAGTTCTTC. Protein sequence: CASSKLRTSGSYNEQFF.

This chain links TRBV19 with TRBJ2-7, with TRBD1 matching over 9 bases. After removal of 5 bases from V and 10 bases from J, the junction contained 9 bases not matched to a gene. The germline V gene encodes CDR1 LNHDA and CDR2 SQIVND (reference sequence). This CDR3 comprises 13 residues. The CDR3 DNA reads as TGTGCCAGTAGTCAGGGACAGGGAACGGACCAGTACTTC. It codes for CASSQGQGTDQYF. Full variable domain (remainder filled in from reference TRBV19 and TRBJ2-7): DGGITQSPKYLFRKEGQNVTLSCEQNLNHDAMYWYRQDPGQGLRLIYYSQIVNDFQKGDIAEGYSVSREKKESFPLTVTSAQKNPTAFYLCASSQGQGTDQYFGPGTRLTVT.

The chain couples TRBV19 to TRBJ1-1; D ambiguous. The V and J ends lost 1 base and 8 bases respectively, with 11 bases between them. The V gene's germline CDR1 is LNHDA and CDR2 SQIVND (reference sequence). The CDR3 consists of 13 residues. CDR3 in amino acids: CASSIVPEAEAFF. Written as DNA, the CDR3 is TGTGCCAGTAGTATAGTCCCAGAGGCGGAAGCTTTCTTT.

The J gene is TRBJ2-2, the V gene TRBV5-1; 8 bases fit TRBD1. Per the germline V gene, CDR1 is SGHRS and CDR2 is YFSETQ. The CDR3 consists of 18 residues. Trimming removed 1 base from V and 3 bases from J; junction bases left unmatched: 11. CDR3 DNA: TGCGCCAGCAGCTTGAATAAAGCCCGGACAGGGCACACCGGGGAGCTGTTTTTT. As protein: CASSLNKARTGHTGELFF.

V gene TRBV4-2 combines with J gene TRBJ2-3; 7 positions match TRBD2. This CDR3 has 16 amino acids. Germline CDR1 and CDR2: LGHNA and YNFKEQ. The V gene end was trimmed by 1 base and the J gene end by 4 bases; junction bases not matched to a gene: 8. The CDR3 region has the DNA TGTGCCAGCAGCCAAGGCCTAGCGGTGGGGCCAGATACGCAGTATTTT. Protein: CASSQGLAVGPDTQYF.

This chain links TRBV7-6 with TRBJ2-1; 7 nucleotides line up with TRBD1. Germline V gene lookup returns CDR1 SGHVS and CDR2 FNYEAQ. There are 17 residues in the CDR3. V dropped 5 bases and J dropped 8; count of bases not matched to a gene: 18. In DNA form, the CDR3 reads TGTGCCAGCAGCGTGTTCTGGGCGGCAGGGGGAGAGTATGAGCAGTTCTTC. This encodes CASSVFWAAGGEYEQFF.

The chain recombines TRBV19 with TRBJ2-1; D is unresolved. From germline, CDR1 is LNHDA and CDR2 SQIVND (reference sequence). Trimming pared 5 bases from V and 6 bases from J, leaving 11 bases between. The CDR3 spans 13 residues. The CDR3 loop is CASSPSGGNEQFF. The CDR3, as DNA: TGTGCCAGTAGTCCCAGTGGCGGCAATGAGCAGTTCTTC.

CDR3 sequence reads: CAWSGWAMTASGYNEQFF. The CDR3 nucleotides read TGTGCCTGGAGTGGCTGGGCGATGACGGCTAGCGGGTACAATGAGCAGTTCTTC. J is TRBJ2-1 and V is TRBV30; 8 bases are a match to TRBD2. With V trimmed by 1 base and J by 4 bases, 15 bases remained unmatched. Per the germline V gene, CDR1 is GTSNPN and CDR2 is SVGIG (reference sequence). The CDR3 sequence is 18 residues long.

The gene calls are TRBV4-1 and TRBJ2-1; a weak D match, TRBD1 (5 bases). Trimming removed 1 base at V and 5 bases at J, with 9 bases between. This CDR3 spans 14 amino acids. In germline, CDR1 is MGHRA, CDR2 YSYEKL. CDR3 residues: CASSQVTENNEQFF. The CDR3 DNA reads TGCGCCAGCAGCCAAGTGACAGAAAACAATGAGCAGTTCTTC.

The chain is built from TRBV9 and TRBJ1-2, with TRBD1 identical over 8 bases. Looked up from germline, CDR1 is SGDLS and CDR2 is YYNGEE. The CDR3 spans 16 residues. With V trimmed by 4 bases and J by 2 bases, 10 bases remained unmatched. The CDR3 bases are TGTGCCAGCAGCCTCGTGTCCAGGGGGCTAAACTATGGCTACACCTTC. This sequence encodes CASSLVSRGLNYGYTF.

The chain employs TRBV2 and TRBJ2-7; 8 positions agree with TRBD1. The CDR3 has 14 amino acids. J was trimmed by 3 bases and V by 3 bases; bases with no gene match: 4. Looked up from germline, CDR1 is SNHLY and CDR2 is FYNNEI. This chain's CDR3 is CASSDGQGRYEQYF. The CDR3 DNA follows: TGTGCCAGCAGTGATGGACAGGGACGCTACGAGCAGTACTTC.

This rearrangement joins TRBV6-1 to TRBJ2-6, with a possible D match to TRBD1 (5 bases). Germline values: CDR1 MNHNS, CDR2 SASEGT. V gave up 1 base and J gave up 2 bases, with 6 bases separating them. The CDR3 consists of 15 residues. Here the CDR3 reads CASSEVGAGANVLTF. CDR3 nucleotide sequence: TGTGCCAGCAGTGAAGTAGGGGCTGGGGCCAACGTCCTGACTTTC.

This clone was observed a single time. This rearrangement joins TRBV11-2 to TRBJ2-5; 7 bases line up with TRBD2. CDR1 and CDR2 (germline): SGHAT, FQNNGV. The CDR3 has 15 residues. Trimming at V came to 1 base and at J to 5 bases, leaving 7 bases not matched to a gene. In nucleotides, the CDR3 is TGTGCCAGCAGCTTAGGTGGGGGGGTCCAGGAGACCCAGTACTTC. It translates to CASSLGGGVQETQYF.

V gene TRBV6-5 combines with J gene TRBJ1-1; D gene uncertain. Germline CDR1 is MNHEY and CDR2 is SVGAGI. The CDR3 has 13 residues. Trimming pared 5 bases from V and 1 base from J, leaving 8 bases between. In DNA, the CDR3 is TGTGCCAGCAGTCCTCGGGGGAACACTGAAGCTTTCTTT. Translated: CASSPRGNTEAFF.

The rearrangement joins TRBV5-4 to TRBJ1-4; TRBD1 matches 7 bases. The CDR3 is 17 amino acids. Germline V lookup: CDR1 SGHNT, CDR2 YYREEE (reference sequence). J lost 3 bases, V lost 2 bases, and 10 bases had no gene match. The CDR3 reads CASSFGGGLGANEKLFF. CDR3 DNA sequence: TGTGCCAGCAGCTTCGGAGGGGGCCTTGGGGCTAATGAAAAACTGTTTTTT.

V usage is TRBV19 and J usage is TRBJ2-7; 8 nucleotides align to TRBD2. The CDR3 consists of 15 residues. Germline V CDR1 and CDR2: LNHDA, SQIVND (reference sequence). Trimming cost V 3 bases and J 4 bases; bases outside gene matches: 8. CDR3 loop: CASSIPGRADYEQYF. CDR3 nucleotide sequence: TGTGCCAGTAGTATCCCCGGGAGGGCCGATTACGAGCAGTACTTC.

The genes are TRBV27 and TRBJ1-2; 9 bases are shared with TRBD1. The CDR3 consists of 14 residues. Germline V lookup: CDR1 MNHEY, CDR2 SMNVEV (reference sequence). V gave up 4 bases and J gave up 6 bases; unmatched junction bases: 6. CDR3 region: CASSSPGQGHGYTF. The CDR3 DNA sequence: TGTGCCAGCAGTTCACCGGGACAGGGCCATGGCTACACCTTC.

The chain carries TRBV4-1 and TRBJ1-1; 10 nucleotides match TRBD1. The CDR3 covers 18 residues. Trimming cost V 4 bases and J 0 bases; bases outside gene matches: 11. Germline V CDR1 and CDR2: MGHRA, YSYEKL. Here the CDR3 reads CASSPQTPTGGMNTEAFF. In DNA, the CDR3 is TGCGCCAGCAGCCCCCAGACACCGACAGGGGGCATGAACACTGAAGCTTTCTTT.

The CDR3 is CASSLDHAGDEQYF. The CDR3 nucleotides are TGTGCCAGCAGCTTAGATCACGCAGGGGACGAGCAGTACTTC. The chain links TRBV11-2 to TRBJ2-7; tentatively, D is TRBD1 (6 bases). Trimming removed 0 bases from V and 5 bases from J, with 11 bases in between. The CDR3 runs 14 residues. CDR1 is SGHAT, CDR2 FQNNGV, per germline.